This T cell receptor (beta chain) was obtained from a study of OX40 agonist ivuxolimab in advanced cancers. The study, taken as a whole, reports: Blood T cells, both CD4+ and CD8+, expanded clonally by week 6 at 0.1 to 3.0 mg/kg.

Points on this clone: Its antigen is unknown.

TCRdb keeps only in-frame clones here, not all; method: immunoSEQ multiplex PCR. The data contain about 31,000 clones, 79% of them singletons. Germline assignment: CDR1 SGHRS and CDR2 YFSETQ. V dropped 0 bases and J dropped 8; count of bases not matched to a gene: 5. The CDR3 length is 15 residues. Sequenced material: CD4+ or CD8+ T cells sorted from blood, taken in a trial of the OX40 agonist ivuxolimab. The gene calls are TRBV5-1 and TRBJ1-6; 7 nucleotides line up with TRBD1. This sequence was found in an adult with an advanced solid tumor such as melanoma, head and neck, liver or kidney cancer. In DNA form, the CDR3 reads TGCGCCAGCAGCTTGGAAGGGGGCCTCTATTCACCCCTCCACTTT. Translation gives CASSLEGGLYSPLHF.